Listed here are 24 T cell receptor beta chains from one sample, sequenced in a study of T cells in Graves' hyperthyroidism and ophthalmopathy. The source material, RNA transcripts, was used to amplify TCR beta CDR3 regions. With the HTBI primer set, the TCR CDR3 went through a first round of RT-PCR. From the multiplex PCR reads, TCRdb called clonotypes with MiXCR, one entry per CDR3 protein. The table has 700,000 or so distinct CDR3 sequences, 16% seen once; the top ten hold around 8.1%. Sequencing was done on a sample of blood. These receptors were obtained from a man aged 18 to 30 with Graves' hyperthyroidism.

The chain is built from TRBV11-2 and TRBJ2-2; 10 positions agree with TRBD2. CDR3 length: 16 amino acids. From germline, CDR1 is SGHAT and CDR2 FQNNGV. J gave up 8 bases and V 5 bases, and 11 bases lay outside the gene matches. The CDR3 nucleotides read TGTGCCAGCAGCCCCGGACTAGCGGCATTTGGTGGGGAGCTGTTTTTT. Its translation: CASSPGLAAFGGELFF.

Notes on this clonotype: A read error may account for a junction end that differs from germline. The chain employs TRBV28 and TRBJ1-3, with D uncertain. The CDR3 totals 16 residues. Germline values: CDR1 MDHEN, CDR2 SYDVKM. CDR3 DNA: TGTGCCAGCAATTTAGTTAGCAGGCTGACTGGAAACACCATATATTTT. Its translation: CASNLVSRLTGNTIYF.

J is TRBJ2-3 and V is TRBV7-3, with 8 bases aligning to TRBD2. Per the germline V gene, CDR1 is SGHTA and CDR2 is FQGTGA. The V gene end was trimmed by 5 bases and the J gene end by 4 bases; junction bases not matched to a gene: 5. The CDR3 sequence is 14 residues long. The CDR3: CASSKAGAADTQYF. Here the CDR3 DNA reads TGTGCCAGCAGCAAAGCGGGAGCCGCAGATACGCAGTATTTT.

This clonotype was observed at least ten times. The J gene is TRBJ2-2, the V gene TRBV7-8, with TRBD2 matching over 7 bases. The CDR3 extends over 15 amino acids. Germline CDR1 SGHVS, CDR2 FQNEAQ. The V gene end was trimmed by 1 base and the J gene end by 7 bases; junction bases not matched to a gene: 6. CDR3 loop: CASSLDWLAVGELFF. DNA for the CDR3: TGTGCCAGCAGCTTAGACTGGCTAGCGGTCGGGGAGCTGTTTTTT.

This clonotype was recorded many times. The chain has TRBV28 and TRBJ1-2; D call uncertain. This CDR3 is built from 13 residues. Germline loops: CDR1 MDHEN, CDR2 SYDVKM. Trimming removed 7 bases at V and 0 bases at J, with 9 bases between. The CDR3 nucleotides are TGTGCCAGCACTGGGAGCGCTAACTATGGCTACACCTTC. Its translation: CASTGSANYGYTF.

This clonotype turned up a few times. This chain uses TRBV24-1 with TRBJ2-2; 9 positions agree with TRBD2. From germline, CDR1 is KGHDR and CDR2 SFDVKD. Trimming removed 5 bases from V and 3 bases from J; junction bases left unmatched: 6. This CDR3 region has 16 residues. CDR3 in amino acids: CATSAPGLADTGELFF. The CDR3 nucleotides are TGTGCCACCAGTGCTCCGGGACTAGCAGACACCGGGGAGCTGTTTTTT.

Only a few counts were recorded for this clonotype. The chain carries TRBV24-1 and TRBJ2-1, with TRBD1 identical over 8 bases. Germline loops: CDR1 KGHDR, CDR2 SFDVKD. The CDR3 is 15 amino acids. V was pared by 4 bases and J by 4 bases, with 5 bases of the junction left unmatched. The CDR3 nucleotides read TGTGCCACCAGTGAATCGGGACAGGCATACAATGAGCAGTTCTTC. Protein: CATSESGQAYNEQFF.

In this sample, this clonotype turned up many times. The V call is TRBV7-3, the J call TRBJ2-1, with 9 bases that match TRBD2. From germline, CDR1 is SGHTA and CDR2 FQGTGA. CDR3 length equals 15 residues. Trimming at V came to 3 bases and at J to 7 bases, leaving 7 bases not matched to a gene. CDR3 sequence (DNA): TGTGCCAGCAGCTTTTCTAGCGGGATGCTAAATGAGCAGTTCTTC. Its protein product is CASSFSSGMLNEQFF.

This clonotype showed up many times. This chain links TRBV7-3 with TRBJ2-7; 9 bases are shared with TRBD1. CDR3 length equals 14 residues. V was pared by 5 bases and J by 3 bases, with 5 bases of the junction left unmatched. CDR1 and CDR2 from the germline V gene are SGHTA and FQGTGA. Here the CDR3 DNA reads TGTGCCAGCAGCCCCGGGGGACAGGGCTACGAGCAGTACTTC. Residues: CASSPGGQGYEQYF.

This clonotype came up many times. The J gene is TRBJ1-1, the V gene TRBV12-3 or TRBV12-4; D is undetermined. There are 13 residues in the CDR3. Between the trimmed V and J ends, which lost 3 bases and 3 bases, there was a span of 8 bases. The CDR3 sequence: CASSFVADTEAFF. The CDR3 region has the DNA TGTGCCAGCAGTTTTGTAGCCGACACTGAAGCTTTCTTT.

This clonotype has a handful of counts. The chain employs TRBV5-5 and TRBJ1-6; no reliable D call. The germline gives CDR1 SGHKS, CDR2 YYEKEE (reference sequence). The length of the CDR3 is 13 residues. V lost 0 bases, J lost 8 bases, and 6 bases lay in between. CDR3 sequence: CASSLGTYSPLHF. As DNA, the CDR3 is TGTGCCAGCAGCTTGGGGACTTATTCACCCCTCCACTTT.

This clonotype has a count of ten or more. The V call is TRBV18, the J call TRBJ2-7, with D uncertain. V lost 8 bases to trimming and J lost 0 bases, with 14 bases between them. The CDR3 runs 14 residues. CDR1 KGHSH and CDR2 LQKENI come from the germline V gene. CDR3 in amino acids: CASSPGRSSYEQYF. DNA of the CDR3: TGTGCCAGCAGCCCCGGTAGGAGCTCCTACGAGCAGTACTTC.

V usage is TRBV7-9 and J usage is TRBJ2-1; 10 nucleotides agree with TRBD1. The CDR3 is made up of 15 amino acids. The V and J ends lost 5 bases and 5 bases, in that order; junction bases with no gene match: 6. The germline V gene has CDR1 SEHNR and CDR2 FQNEAQ (reference sequence). The CDR3 spells CASSMDRGEDNEQFF. CDR3 DNA sequence: TGTGCCAGCAGCATGGACAGGGGGGAGGACAATGAGCAGTTCTTC.

This clonotype appeared a few times. The chain has TRBV10-3 and TRBJ1-5, with D unresolved. This CDR3 spans 16 amino acids. The V and J ends lost 4 bases and 3 bases respectively, with 16 bases between them. Germline loops: CDR1 ENHRY, CDR2 SYGVKD. This chain's CDR3 is CAISAGSPEYNQPQHF. CDR3 DNA sequence: TGTGCCATCAGTGCGGGGTCGCCCGAATACAATCAGCCCCAGCATTTT.

This clonotype appeared many times. The CDR3: CASSWEENTEAFF. The CDR3 DNA is TGTGCCAGCAGTTGGGAAGAGAACACTGAAGCTTTCTTT. The chain has TRBV25-1 and TRBJ1-1; D ambiguous. Between the trimmed V and J ends, which lost 5 bases and 1 base, there was a span of 8 bases. Germline values: CDR1 MGHDK, CDR2 SYGVNS. The CDR3 extends over 13 amino acids.

There are a few counts of this clonotype. The V and J genes are TRBV20-1 and TRBJ1-5; TRBD1 is a possible D gene (5 bases). Trimming removed 1 base from V and 2 bases from J, with 27 bases in between. This CDR3 has 20 residues. CDR1 is DFQATT and CDR2 is SNEGSKA in the germline V gene (reference sequence). The CDR3 here is CSARGGGRQTPISRNQPQHF. In DNA form, the CDR3 reads TGCAGTGCTAGAGGGGGTGGAAGACAGACCCCCATCTCTCGCAATCAGCCCCAGCATTTT.

This clonotype was seen repeatedly, ten times or more. This chain joins TRBV5-1 and TRBJ1-4, with D possibly matching TRBD1 (5 bases). Per germline, CDR1 SGHRS and CDR2 YFSETQ. The ends were cut back, 4 bases at V and 7 bases at J, with 23 bases in the middle. The CDR3 totals 17 residues. DNA for the CDR3: TGCGCCAGCAGCGCCCTCCCTACCAGGCAGGGAGGTGAAAAACTGTTTTTT. Its translation: CASSALPTRQGGEKLFF. Full variable domain (outside the CDR3, taken from reference TRBV5-1 and TRBJ1-4): KAGVTQTPRYLIKTRGQQVTLSCSPISGHRSVSWYQQTPGQGLQFLFEYFSETQRNKGNFPGRFSGRQFSNSRSEMNVSTLELGDSALYLCASSALPTRQGGEKLFFGSGTQLSVL.

This clonotype was found a few times. This rearrangement joins TRBV24-1 to TRBJ1-2, with D maybe TRBD1 (6 bases). CDR3 length equals 11 residues. V shed 5 bases and J shed 8 bases, with 8 bases lying between them. Germline V CDR1 and CDR2: KGHDR, SFDVKD. CDR3 amino acids: CATSGGRGYTF. In DNA form, the CDR3 reads TGTGCCACCAGTGGGGGGCGGGGCTACACCTTC.

The chain carries TRBV19 and TRBJ2-5, with D perhaps TRBD1 (6 bases). The ends were cut back, 5 bases at V and 4 bases at J, with 17 bases in the middle. In germline, CDR1 is LNHDA, CDR2 SQIVND (reference sequence). This CDR3 is 15 amino acids long. The CDR3 sequence is CASSVFGQRRETQYF. As DNA, the CDR3 is TGTGCCAGTAGTGTCTTTGGACAGAGAAGAGAGACCCAGTACTTC.

The table lists this clonotype with a few counts. The chain has TRBV19 and TRBJ2-5, with TRBD1 matching over 8 bases. Germline CDR1 LNHDA, CDR2 SQIVND (reference sequence). V gave up 4 bases and J gave up 5 bases; unmatched junction bases: 3. The CDR3 length is 13 residues. DNA of the CDR3: TGTGCCAGTAGTACCAACAGGGGGGAGACCCAGTACTTC. Translating it yields CASSTNRGETQYF.

This clonotype was counted a single time. The V gene is TRBV28, the J gene TRBJ2-1, with a tentative D call TRBD2 (6 bases). Trimming left V 3 bases short and J 0 bases short, with 12 bases between. The germline gives CDR1 MDHEN, CDR2 SYDVKM. CDR3 size: 16 residues. CDR3 protein: CASSFGGVSSYNEQFF. As DNA, the CDR3 is TGTGCCAGCAGTTTTGGCGGGGTGAGCTCCTACAATGAGCAGTTCTTC.

This rearrangement joins TRBV4-1 to TRBJ2-7; D possibly corresponds to TRBD1 (6 bases). Between the trimmed V and J ends, which lost 0 bases and 2 bases, there was a span of 14 bases. Looked up from germline, CDR1 is MGHRA and CDR2 is YSYEKL. The CDR3 covers 16 residues. CDR3 amino acids: CASSQEGARVTYEQYF. The CDR3 DNA is TGCGCCAGCAGCCAAGAGGGGGCGAGGGTAACCTACGAGCAGTACTTC.

In this sample, this clonotype turned up a few times. The V call is TRBV19, the J call TRBJ2-7, with D unresolved. CDR1 LNHDA and CDR2 SQIVND come from the germline V gene (reference sequence). The CDR3 loop spans 13 amino acids. V was pared by 3 bases and J by 2 bases, with 8 bases between. The CDR3 bases are TGTGCCAGTAGTATCGCCCCGGCCTACGAGCAGTACTTC. Translating it yields CASSIAPAYEQYF.

The chain joins TRBV7-2 to TRBJ2-3, with D hard to call. The germline V gene has CDR1 SGHTA and CDR2 FQGNSA. Trimming left V 3 bases short and J 4 bases short, with 14 bases between. The CDR3 length is 15 residues. CDR3 coding DNA: TGTGCCAGCAGCTTCGGAACCCCTGGAGCAGATACGCAGTATTTT. Protein sequence: CASSFGTPGADTQYF. Drawing the rest from reference TRBV7-2 and TRBJ2-3, the complete variable domain is GAGVSQSPSNKVTEKGKDVELRCDPISGHTALYWYRQSLGQGLEFLIYFQGNSAPDKSGLPSDRFSAERTGGSVSTLTIQRTQQEDSAVYLCASSFGTPGADTQYFGPGTRLTVL.